This T cell receptor (beta chain) stems from a study of blood T cell repertoires in COVID-19. Overall study context: The origin of the acute and convalescent COVID-19 samples was the United States, Italy and Spain. T cells, B-cell-depleted T cells, or PBMCs supplied cDNA or gDNA.

The germline V gene has CDR1 SGHDT and CDR2 YYEEEE. This CDR3 spans 14 amino acids. With 0 bases clipped from V and 6 bases from J, the junction kept 2 bases outside the gene matches. Original methodology: Amplified reference gene primers provided the basis for estimating nucleated cell counts. Profiling relied on immunoSEQ multiplex PCR, and the TCRdb table lists in-frame clones only, not all of them. The V and J calls and clone size come from that table; D and trimming were worked out from the DNA. The data contain under 300,000 clones, 65% to 90% of them seen just once; the ten biggest clones take up around 2.5%.

The specimen was peripheral blood. The sequence derives from a man between 35 and 55 years old who had recovered from COVID-19. This chain uses TRBV5-6 with TRBJ2-4; 8 bases are shared with TRBD2. The CDR3 loop reads CASSLGLATNIQYF. CDR3 in DNA: TGTGCCAGCAGCTTGGGACTAGCGACAAACATTCAGTACTTC.